This record covers a single T cell receptor (beta chain). This clone is identified as medium-sized (0.01 to 0.1%). The antigen this receptor binds is unknown. The input lacks base qualities; no much larger clone sits a single base away. The data were taken from a study of cytomegalovirus exposure and HLA in healthy donors (dated 2017 in TCRdb). As for the study more broadly: An earlier analysis of some 600 of the donors reported 250 to 350 Gb of sequence data and 117 million unique TCR beta sequences obtained from some 200 million T cells. The study used immunosequencing to profile the T cell repertoires of approximately 690 subjects and linked those repertoires to cytomegalovirus serostatus. The number of donors typed differed by locus, with roughly 620-640 for A, B, C, DRB1 and DQB1, more than 500 for DQA1, over 600 for DPA1, and around 430 for DPB1. Several DR-DQ haplotypes were treated as single units for association and clustering because of strong linkage in the cohort. An earlier analysis of 500 to 750 of the donors applied high-throughput TCR beta sequencing to assess whether each TCR beta V gene segment acted as functional or pseudogenic. A later analysis re-examined previously published TCR beta repertoires from more than 650 donors and added high-resolution HLA genotyping to investigate patterns of TCR occurrence. A later genetic analysis took genome-wide SNP genotypes for about 65% of the 666 donors and used that subset as a discovery cohort. Rather than using new phenotypic data, the later analysis identified candidate immune exposures from TCR beta sequences and from how often those sequences occurred across donors. On average, about 200,000 unique TCR beta nucleotide sequences were sequenced per donor among a few hundred genotyped donors of the cohort, with roughly 18% of those sequences being non-productive. Besides the first cohort of roughly 640 subjects, a separate validation cohort made up of over 95 different subjects was used. Donor age, sex, ethnicity and CMV serostatus were compiled together with the repertoire data. The study aimed to test whether signatures of past pathogen exposure could be identified by cataloging public T cell receptors. Around 300 gigabases of sequencing data and some 85 million unique TCR sequences were included in an early release covering under 650 HLA-typed donors. To predict cytomegalovirus infection status, the study combined high-throughput TCR immunosequencing, statistical association of individual TCRs with disease status, and machine learning. HLA typing covered class I and class II loci at four-digit resolution. Among the roughly 400 genotyped donors, around 79% belonged to the genetic ancestry cluster associated with self-reported Caucasian donors. Every discovery cohort repertoire had been produced on one sequencing platform. Overall study outcomes, separate from this receptor: The authors suggested that the approach could potentially be generalized to other disease states and immunological phenotypes. Because counts were too low, about 18 rarely observed V segments, including chromosome 9 orphons, were left out of the earlier analysis of roughly 600 of the donors. In vitro tests confirmed that three of the cytomegalovirus-associated TCR beta chains recognize cytomegalovirus antigens. A cluster of highly shared sequence variants was judged likely to represent a technical artifact of the sequencing pipeline. When HLA alleles, especially DR and DQ, strongly co-occurred, attributing TCR associations to individual alleles was difficult. In a later analysis, TCR association rates were found to vary across HLA loci, with the most associated TCRs seen for DRB1 alleles and the fewest for HLA-C alleles. Compared with equally common non-associated chains, HLA-associated TCR beta chains in a later analysis were more clonally expanded and had lower generation probabilities. A later genetic analysis associated a missense DCLRE1C variant with V-gene and J-gene trimming of TCR beta chains, and an independent cohort replicated the association. The study gave a list of roughly 150 TCR beta chains associated with cytomegalovirus. In both the original and validation cohorts, the classifier was reported to diagnose cytomegalovirus status with high specificity and sensitivity. A later genetic analysis reported fewer N-insertions in productive TCRs among donors in an Asian-associated ancestry cluster than the roughly 640-donor mean. Linkage disequilibrium might explain the correlated functional status among segregating V segments, but an unknown experimental factor could not be ruled out. A later analysis found that most CMV-associated TCR beta chains appeared HLA-restricted, with HLA associations seemingly driven largely by CMV exposure. Presence/absence analyses assumed roughly uniform sequencing depth across donors, an assumption that may not hold. In an earlier analysis of several hundred of the donors, most TCR beta V segments were observed in productive rearrangements about 90% or about 30% of the time, broadly matching IMGT annotations. A further reported finding was that TCR beta sequences accurately predicted the HLA-A and HLA-B alleles for most subjects in the first cohort. In a later analysis, several top co-occurrence clusters were reported to appear linked to parvovirus B19, influenza, CMV and Epstein-Barr virus. While some public TCRs were present in many individuals, most TCR sequences turned up only very rarely across donors. HLA typing was unavailable for some donors at each locus, so association tests used only the typed subset. Specific HLA alleles were associated with more than 15,000 TCR beta sequences at a false discovery rate of 0.05 in a later analysis. In this cohort, only TCR beta chains were sequenced, and detectable features were limited by the absence of alpha or paired-chain data. Immune exposure information for the cohort was limited to CMV serostatus.

The receptor library was made with the immunoSEQ multiplex PCR assay. The multiplex PCR relied on a mix of 60 forward primers for TCR Vbeta segments and 13 reverse primers for TCR Jbeta segments. Amplification of the CDR3 region of rearranged TCR beta genes was performed with a multiplex PCR assay on genomic DNA. On the Illumina HiSeq System, the amplified TCR beta libraries were sequenced as 87-base-pair reads. In the original analysis: In a later analysis, around 80 million unique TCR beta chains were counted across the 690 or so repertoires, and roughly 11 million of these chains were shared by at least two donors. Raw reads were error-corrected and collapsed into unique sequences by a nearest-neighbor algorithm in which closely related sequences were merged to remove PCR and sequencing errors. CDR3 sequences were aligned to IMGT reference sequences to assign V, D and J gene segments. For a sequence to be retained, a match of at least six nucleotides to both a V gene segment and a J gene segment was required. A rearrangement counted as productive if the CDR3 had no stop codons and remained in frame with V and J, and every other rearrangement counted as non-productive. CDR3 was defined by IMGT convention, running from the second conserved V-encoded cysteine to the conserved J-encoded phenylalanine. The earlier analysis of about 610 of the donors excluded any sequence lacking an unambiguous match to a single V gene segment. In an earlier analysis of more than 500 of the donors, a V segment was called functional when productive rearrangements were above 56.7%, and segregating when the standard deviation between donors exceeded 5%. To diagnose cytomegalovirus status from the catalog of TCR beta chain sequences, a statistical classification framework was built. V and J gene assignment, in a later analysis, came from comparing TCR nucleotide sequences with IMGT/GENE-DB human TR gene sequences. A later analysis assigned CDR3 sequences and most-parsimonious VDJ recombination scenarios with the TCRdist pipeline. In a later analysis, each TCR beta chain was defined by its CDR3 amino acid sequence together with its V-gene family, and reads lacking a unique V-gene family were excluded. In a later analysis, nearly 600 highly shared, low-generation-probability nucleotide sequences were removed to address suspected cross-contamination and a sequencing artifact. In a later analysis, a clonal expansion index for each public chain was calculated from normalized within-repertoire ranks of inferred template counts. A later analysis computed generation probabilities with a VDJ recombination model fitted to out-of-frame rearrangements, and checked the results against IGoR. In a later analysis, TCR-TCR, TCR-HLA and TCR-CMV co-occurrence was scored with hypergeometric tests, and a repertoire-size bias correction was applied to TCR pairs. A later analysis estimated false discovery rates by permuting HLA or CMV assignments 20 times. In a later analysis, co-occurring TCRs were grouped using DBSCAN, and TCRdist sequence similarity was added for clustering within HLA-allele-positive subsets. For co-occurrence clustering, repertoires with fewer than 30,000 or more than 120,000 public chains were excluded, along with about five repertoires with anomalous nucleotide sharing. Here the immuneACCESS table is served through TCRdb, limited to in-frame sequences with V and J called. Missing clones are a known gap in these copies; in checked studies unresolved V genes cover under half, and the rest lacks a known reason. The DNA gave D and trimming, while V, J and clone size come from that table. Present in this sample are roughly 150,000 clones, approximately 70% of which were seen just once. Roughly 1.7% of the sample goes to the ten largest clones.

In total, roughly 710 healthy bone marrow donors made up the cohort. At the time of sampling, every cohort member was nominally healthy, though immune exposures that went unrecorded were likely present. The donor was CMV seronegative and belonged to the group of approximately 320 seronegative cohort members. A peripheral blood sample was collected from each donor, and TCR beta sequencing was performed on peripheral blood mononuclear cells. Genomic DNA was extracted from the blood cell samples with the Qiagen DNeasy Blood Extraction Kit. The sequenced sample consisted of PBMCs. The receptor's source is a woman aged 25 to 45 in good health and CMV-seronegative.

The nucleotide sequence is TGCAGCGTTGAGGGGACAGGGGGCACTGGCTACACCTTC. The encoded protein is CSVEGTGGTGYTF. This sequence uses TRBV29-1 and TRBJ1-2, with 12 middle bases fitting TRBD1. After removal of 3 bases from V and 7 bases from J, the junction retains 3 bases not matched to a gene. CDR1 SQVTM and CDR2 ANQGSEA are derived from the germline V gene. The cysteine opens and the phenylalanine closes a CDR3 of 13 amino acids. The kept DNA is CDR3 alone, 39 bases in frame from the first base.